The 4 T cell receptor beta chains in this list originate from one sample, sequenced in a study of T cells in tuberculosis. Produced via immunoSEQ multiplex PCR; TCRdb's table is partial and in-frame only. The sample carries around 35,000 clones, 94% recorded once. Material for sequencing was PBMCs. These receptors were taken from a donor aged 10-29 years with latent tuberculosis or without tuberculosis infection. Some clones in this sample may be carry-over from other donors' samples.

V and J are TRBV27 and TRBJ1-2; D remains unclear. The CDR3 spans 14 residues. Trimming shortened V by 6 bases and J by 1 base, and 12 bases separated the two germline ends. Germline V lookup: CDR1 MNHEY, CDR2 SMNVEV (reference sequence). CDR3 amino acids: CASSPSRGNYGYTF. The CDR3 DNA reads TGTGCCAGCAGCCCCTCGCGGGGTAACTATGGCTACACCTTC.

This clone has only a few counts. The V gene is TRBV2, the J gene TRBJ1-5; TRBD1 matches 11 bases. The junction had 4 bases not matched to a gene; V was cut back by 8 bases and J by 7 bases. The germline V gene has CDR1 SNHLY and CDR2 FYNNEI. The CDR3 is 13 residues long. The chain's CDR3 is CASGTGGPQPQHF. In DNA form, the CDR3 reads TGTGCCAGCGGGACAGGGGGGCCGCAGCCCCAGCATTTT. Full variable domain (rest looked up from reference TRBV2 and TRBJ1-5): EPEVTQTPSHQVTQMGQEVILRCVPISNHLYFYWYRQILGQKVEFLVSFYNNEISEKSEIFDDQFSVERPDGSNFTLKIRSTKLEDSAMYFCASGTGGPQPQHFGDGTRLSIL.

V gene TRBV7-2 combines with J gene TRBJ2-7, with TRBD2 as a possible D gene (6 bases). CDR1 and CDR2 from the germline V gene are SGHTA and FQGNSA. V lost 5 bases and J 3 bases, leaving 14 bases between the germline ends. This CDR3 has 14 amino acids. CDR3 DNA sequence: TGTGCCAGCAGCCTTGCGGAGGGTAGCTACGAGCAGTACTTC. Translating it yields CASSLAEGSYEQYF.

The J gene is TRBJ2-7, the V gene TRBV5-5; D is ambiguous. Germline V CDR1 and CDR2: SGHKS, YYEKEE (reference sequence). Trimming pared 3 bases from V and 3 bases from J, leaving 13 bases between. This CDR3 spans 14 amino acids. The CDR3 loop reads CASSSRYNYYEQYF. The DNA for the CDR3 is TGTGCCAGCAGCTCACGGTACAACTACTACGAGCAGTACTTC.